Below, 5 T cell receptor beta chains from the same sample are listed, as sequenced in a study of shared clonotypes between healthy human individuals. Profiling relied on immunoSEQ multiplex PCR, and the TCRdb table lists in-frame clones only, not all of them. The data show 2 million to 2.5 million clones, around 92% seen once. Input material: naive CD4+ T cells from PBMCs. Specified subset: CD45RA+ positively selected. These receptor sequences come from a man between 18 and 35 years old in good health. Some clones in this sample may be carry-over from other donors' samples.

This sequence joins TRBV30 and TRBJ1-1; D is perhaps TRBD1 (6 bases). Deletions cut 2 bases from V and 5 bases from J, with 12 bases between. Germline CDR1 reads GTSNPN; CDR2 reads SVGIG (reference sequence). The CDR3 runs to 13 residues. The DNA for the CDR3 is TGTGCCTGGAGTCCCTACAGGGAAACTGAAGCTTTCTTT. The encoded protein is CAWSPYRETEAFF.

V and J are TRBV28 and TRBJ1-2, with D perhaps matching TRBD1 (5 bases). Trimming stripped 5 bases from V and 4 bases from J, with 14 bases between. The CDR3 consists of 14 residues. Germline values: CDR1 MDHEN, CDR2 SYDVKM. DNA of the CDR3: TGTGCCAGCAGTGGAAATGTCAGGGCCTATGGCTACACCTTC. It specifies CASSGNVRAYGYTF.

The CDR3 nucleotides read TGCGCCAGCAGCCTGGGACAGGGGAACCGCTATGGCTACACCTTC. This codes for CASSLGQGNRYGYTF. The chain carries TRBV5-1 and TRBJ1-2; 10 positions match TRBD1. Trimming removed 4 bases from V and 4 bases from J; junction bases left unmatched: 7. This CDR3 spans 15 amino acids. Germline values: CDR1 SGHRS, CDR2 YFSETQ.

The V gene is TRBV14, the J gene TRBJ2-7; possibly TRBD2 for D (7 bases). Germline CDR1 reads SGHDN; CDR2 reads FVKESK. V was clipped by 0 bases and J by 2 bases, with 23 bases between them. The CDR3 spans 19 residues. The CDR3 DNA follows: TGTGCCAGCAGCCAAGACTCCGGGGGCGAGGCGGGAGTCGCCTACGAGCAGTACTTC. Protein sequence: CASSQDSGGEAGVAYEQYF. Together with reference TRBV14 and TRBJ2-7, the CDR3 gives the full variable domain: EAGVTQFPSHSVIEKGQTVTLRCDPISGHDNLYWYRRVMGKEIKFLLHFVKESKQDESGMPNNRFLAERTGGTYSTLKVQPAELEDSGVYFCASSQDSGGEAGVAYEQYFGPGTRLTVT.

This clone was observed once. The chain employs TRBV28 and TRBJ1-2; tentatively, D is TRBD1 (5 bases). This CDR3 comprises 17 residues. V lost 1 base, J lost 0 bases, and 15 bases lay in between. CDR1 and CDR2 from the germline V gene are MDHEN and SYDVKM. The CDR3 sequence is CASSLSQGGLPNYGYTF. CDR3 nucleotide sequence: TGTGCCAGCAGTTTATCCCAGGGTGGCCTTCCTAACTATGGCTACACCTTC.